Listed here are 18 T cell receptor beta chains from one sample, sequenced in a study of blood T cells in healthy people across ages. For the second PCR, which ran for about 6 to 11 cycles, a sample-barcoded 5' primer and a J-beta primer mix were used. TCRdb itself ran the 5' RACE reads through MiXCR, one entry per CDR3 protein. The sample yields 780,000 or so distinct CDR3 sequences, 56% seen once. Source material: blood. Receptors originate from a man aged 35 to 55 in good health.

This clonotype showed up just a few times. The chain couples TRBV29-1 to TRBJ2-1; 7 bases agree with TRBD2. The CDR3 has 15 amino acids. J lost 1 base, V lost 1 base, and 4 bases had no gene match. Germline CDR1 reads SQVTM; CDR2 reads ANQGSEA. CDR3: CSVEGREGSYNEQFF. In DNA, the CDR3 is TGCAGCGTTGAAGGGAGGGAGGGGTCCTACAATGAGCAGTTCTTC.

V is TRBV6-2 or TRBV6-3 and J is TRBJ2-3; TRBD2 might be the D (6 bases). In germline, CDR1 is MNHEY, CDR2 SVGEGT. This CDR3 has 12 amino acids. Trimming took 8 bases from V and 5 from J, leaving 11 bases between them. CDR3 nucleotides: TGTGCCAGCGGCGAAGCGGGAGATACGCAGTATTTT. Translation: CASGEAGDTQYF.

The J gene is TRBJ2-7, the V gene TRBV25-1; a weak D match, TRBD2 (6 bases). V gave up 8 bases and J gave up 4 bases, with 15 bases separating them. The length of the CDR3 is 13 residues. Per germline, CDR1 MGHDK and CDR2 SYGVNS. In DNA form, the CDR3 reads TGTGCCAGCGCCTGGGGGGAGACTTACGAGCAGTACTTC. This codes for CASAWGETYEQYF.

V gene TRBV12-5 combines with J gene TRBJ1-1; D ambiguous. Trimming pared 1 base from V and 5 bases from J, leaving 5 bases between. The CDR3 has 12 residues. Looked up from germline, CDR1 is LGHNT and CDR2 is FRNRAP. The CDR3 region has the DNA TGTGCTAGTGGTTTGGGCGAGACTGAAGCTTTCTTT. Protein sequence: CASGLGETEAFF.

This clonotype was observed a single time. Sequence at one end of the junction differs from germline and may be a read error. The chain employs TRBV7-7 and TRBJ2-1; 11 bases map to TRBD1. The germline CDR1 and CDR2 sequences are SSHAT and FNYEAQ (reference sequence). The CDR3 spans 14 residues. CDR3 protein: CASSGRDRGSEQFF. The CDR3 nucleotides are TGTGCTAGCAGCGGTCGGGACAGGGGGAGTGAGCAGTTCTTC. Filled out from reference TRBV7-7 and TRBJ2-1, the complete variable domain reads GAGVSQSPRYKVTKRGQDVTLRCDPISSHATLYWYQQALGQGPEFLTYFNYEAQPDKSGLPSDRFSAERPEGSISTLTIQRTEQRDSAMYRCASSGRDRGSEQFFGPGTRLTVL.

The chain couples TRBV6-5 to TRBJ2-1; weak D call: TRBD2 (5 bases). The CDR3 sequence is 12 residues long. Looked up from germline, CDR1 is MNHEY and CDR2 is SVGAGI. Trimming took 4 bases from V and 15 from J, leaving 16 bases between them. CDR3 loop: CASSSTGEGSFF. DNA for the CDR3: TGTGCCAGCAGTTCCACCGGGGAAGGGTCGTTCTTC.

In its sample, this clonotype was seen a few times. The chain links TRBV7-2 to TRBJ2-7; TRBD2 agrees at 12 bases. The length of the CDR3 is 14 residues. The J segment lost 6 bases and the V segment lost 4 bases, leaving 4 bases of the junction unmatched. Germline CDR1 SGHTA, CDR2 FQGNSA. In DNA form, the CDR3 reads TGTGCCAGCAGCTACCTAGCGGGAGGGCTCGAGCAGTACTTC. Translation gives CASSYLAGGLEQYF.

This clonotype occurred a few times. The chain recombines TRBV7-9 with TRBJ2-6; 10 bases agree with TRBD1. Germline V lookup: CDR1 SEHNR, CDR2 FQNEAQ (reference sequence). The CDR3 totals 19 residues. J lost 4 bases, V lost 3 bases, and 12 bases had no gene match. CDR3 in amino acids: CASSLNPGQGTWGANVLTF. CDR3 DNA sequence: TGTGCCAGCAGCTTGAATCCGGGACAGGGGACGTGGGGGGCCAACGTCCTGACTTTC.

This clonotype occurred a few times. This chain links TRBV29-1 with TRBJ2-7; 7 positions agree with TRBD1. Trimming removed 7 bases from V and 1 base from J; junction bases left unmatched: 13. From germline, CDR1 is SQVTM and CDR2 ANQGSEA. This CDR3 has 15 amino acids. The CDR3 coding sequence is TGCAGCGGCCTGAATGACCGGGACAGATCCTACGAGCAGTACTTC. Protein: CSGLNDRDRSYEQYF.

This clonotype was seen a handful of times. V and J are TRBV3-1 and TRBJ2-6; D may be TRBD1 (6 bases). Trimming took 3 bases from V and 2 from J, leaving 20 bases between them. The CDR3 spans 19 residues. The V gene's germline CDR1 is LGHDT and CDR2 YNNKEL (reference sequence). CDR3 amino acids: CASSHPPQGFTTGANVLTF. CDR3 sequence (DNA): TGTGCCAGCAGCCATCCCCCACAGGGTTTCACTACTGGGGCCAACGTCCTGACTTTC.

The V and J genes are TRBV6-4 and TRBJ2-1, with 12 bases fitting TRBD2. This CDR3 has 14 residues. Trimming cost V 4 bases and J 8 bases; bases outside gene matches: 3. The V gene's germline CDR1 is MRHNA and CDR2 SNTAGT. Here the CDR3 reads CASSGLAGVDEQFF. CDR3 sequence (DNA): TGTGCCAGCAGTGGACTAGCGGGAGTGGATGAGCAGTTCTTC.

The V gene is TRBV11-2, the J gene TRBJ2-3; TRBD2 agrees at 8 bases. Germline-derived CDR1 and CDR2 are SGHAT and FQNNGV. The V gene end was trimmed by 1 base and the J gene end by 3 bases; junction bases not matched to a gene: 15. This CDR3 region has 19 residues. The CDR3 sequence: CASSLAAFQRGRTTDTQYF. Written as DNA, the CDR3 is TGTGCCAGCAGCTTAGCGGCCTTCCAGCGGGGGCGGACAACAGATACGCAGTATTTT. The full variable domain, in which reference TRBV11-2 and TRBJ2-3 provide the parts outside the CDR3, is EAGVAQSPRYKIIEKRQSVAFWCNPISGHATLYWYQQILGQGPKLLIQFQNNGVVDDSQLPKDRFSAERLKGVDSTLKIQPAKLEDSAVYLCASSLAAFQRGRTTDTQYFGPGTRLTVL.

V and J are TRBV11-3 and TRBJ2-7, with a tentative D call TRBD2 (5 bases). This CDR3 contains 14 residues. Germline V CDR1 and CDR2: SGHNT, YENEEA. Trimming cost V 1 base and J 2 bases, with 9 bases left between them. This chain's CDR3 is CASSLGAAAYEQYF. In DNA form, the CDR3 reads TGTGCCAGCAGCTTAGGGGCAGCGGCCTACGAGCAGTACTTC.

CDR3 nucleotide sequence: TGTGCCATCAGTGAGGCCCCACTCGCAGGGTACTCGAACACTGAAGCTTTCTTT. It codes for CAISEAPLAGYSNTEAFF. The V and J genes are TRBV10-3 and TRBJ1-1; maybe TRBD1 (5 bases). The V gene's germline CDR1 is ENHRY and CDR2 SYGVKD. The CDR3 runs to 18 residues. V was shortened by 2 bases and J by 1 base, with 20 bases between the two germline ends.

The CDR3 protein is CATSRVNRAGESSLHF. CDR3 in DNA: TGTGCCACCAGCAGAGTAAACAGGGCCGGGGAGTCATCCCTCCACTTT. This chain connects TRBV15 to TRBJ1-6, with a weak D call TRBD1 (6 bases). CDR1 and CDR2 from the germline V gene are LNHNV and YYDKDF (reference sequence). The CDR3 totals 16 residues. V shed 1 base and J shed 14 bases, with 21 bases lying between them.

The genes are TRBV20-1 and TRBJ1-6; 9 positions agree with TRBD1. V shed 2 bases, J shed 4 bases, and the junction held 3 bases outside the gene matches. CDR1 and CDR2 from the germline V gene are DFQATT and SNEGSKA (reference sequence). This CDR3 has 15 amino acids. The CDR3 DNA is TGCAGTGCTAGAACCGGGACAGGGTATAATTCACCCCTCCACTTT. This sequence encodes CSARTGTGYNSPLHF.

V usage is TRBV21-1 and J usage is TRBJ1-5; TRBD1 is the table's D call and was not checked against the DNA. TRBV21-1 is recorded as a pseudogene. This CDR3 has 12 residues. CDR3 in DNA: TGTGTCTACAGGGGTTATTACCAGCCCCAGCATTTT. Translation gives CVYRGYYQPQHF.

V is TRBV6-2 or TRBV6-3 and J is TRBJ2-4; D is possibly TRBD2 (5 bases). The CDR3 contains 11 residues. CDR1 and CDR2 from the germline V gene are MNHEY and SVGEGT. V was trimmed by 5 bases and J by 13 bases, leaving 12 bases between them. The CDR3 protein is CASSTNWEQYF. The CDR3 nucleotides read TGTGCCAGCAGTACAAATTGGGAGCAGTACTTC.